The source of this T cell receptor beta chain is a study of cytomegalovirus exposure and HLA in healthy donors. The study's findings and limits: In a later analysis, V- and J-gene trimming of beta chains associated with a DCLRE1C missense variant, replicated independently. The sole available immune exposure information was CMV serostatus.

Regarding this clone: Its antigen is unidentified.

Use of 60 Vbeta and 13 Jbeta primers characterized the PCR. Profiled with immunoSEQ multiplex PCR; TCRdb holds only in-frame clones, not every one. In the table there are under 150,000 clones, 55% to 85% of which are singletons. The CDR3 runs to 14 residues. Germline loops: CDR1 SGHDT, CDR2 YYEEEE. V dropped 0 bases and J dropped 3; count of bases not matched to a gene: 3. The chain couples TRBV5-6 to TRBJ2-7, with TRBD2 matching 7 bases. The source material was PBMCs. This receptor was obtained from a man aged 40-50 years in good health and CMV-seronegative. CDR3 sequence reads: CASSLVGGGYEQYF. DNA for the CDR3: TGTGCCAGCAGCTTGGTTGGGGGGGGCTACGAGCAGTACTTC.